This T cell receptor (beta chain) was sequenced for a study of CD8 T cells in Susac syndrome. The CDR3 consists of 13 residues. Looked up from germline, CDR1 is LGHNA and CDR2 is YSLEER. V was shortened by 1 base and J by 1 base, with 4 bases between the two germline ends. Reverse transcription of roughly 0.5 to 1 ug RNA was carried out with random hexamers. TCRdb ran MiXCR on the immunoSEQ multiplex PCR reads and lists one entry per CDR3 protein. The sample has 110,000 or so distinct CDR3 sequences, roughly 93% seen once. The CD8+ and CD4+ T cells were negatively isolated, with the TEMRA cells enriched by FACS.

The source is a human donor with multiple sclerosis. The chain is built from TRBV4-3 and TRBJ2-5; D is uncertain. Sequencing input: CD4+ T cells from PBMCs. CDR3 amino acids: CASSQVGQETQYF. The CDR3 nucleotides read TGCGCCAGCAGCCAAGTGGGCCAAGAGACCCAGTACTTC.